Detailed here is one T cell receptor beta chain. The junction and the germline gene differ at one end; a read error may be behind it. This sample was included in a study of Ad26.COV2.S vaccination and SARS-CoV-2 variants. Germline lookup yields CDR1 LGHNA and CDR2 YSLEER. The CDR3 sequence is 14 residues long. Assay: immunoSEQ multiplex PCR; the TCRdb copy retains only in-frame clones and omits some. The sample lists 400,000 to 450,000 clones; 90% were seen once. Stated treatment: 15 to 20 received Ad26.COV2.S at low or high dose, single or two shots; 5 received placebo; per-sample allocation not given. Specimen acquisition occurred on day 63 following the initial vaccine or placebo injection. Expressing Wuhan-strain SARS-CoV-2 spike, an Ad26 vector served as the vaccine.

The material sequenced was peripheral blood, taken in a trial of Ad26.COV2.S vaccine versus placebo. The chain combines TRBV4-3 with TRBJ2-2, with unresolved D. The sequence was obtained from a person aged 18-65 years who received the Ad26.COV2.S COVID-19 vaccine or a placebo. CDR3: CTSSQDVNTGELFF. CDR3 bases: TGCACCAGCAGCCAAGACGTGAACACCGGGGAGCTGTTTTTT.